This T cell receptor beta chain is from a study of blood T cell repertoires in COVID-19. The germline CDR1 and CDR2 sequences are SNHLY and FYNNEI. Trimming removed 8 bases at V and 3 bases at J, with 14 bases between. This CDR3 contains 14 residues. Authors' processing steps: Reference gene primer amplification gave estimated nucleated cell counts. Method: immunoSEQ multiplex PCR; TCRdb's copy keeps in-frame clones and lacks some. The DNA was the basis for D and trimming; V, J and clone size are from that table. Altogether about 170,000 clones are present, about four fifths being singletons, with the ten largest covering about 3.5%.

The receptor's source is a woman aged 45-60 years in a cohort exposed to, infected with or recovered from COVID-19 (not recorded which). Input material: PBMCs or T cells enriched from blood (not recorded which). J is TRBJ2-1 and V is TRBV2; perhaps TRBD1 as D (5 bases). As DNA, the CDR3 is TGTGCCAGCGGACACTTCCAGAACTACAATGAGCAGTTCTTC. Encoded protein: CASGHFQNYNEQFF.